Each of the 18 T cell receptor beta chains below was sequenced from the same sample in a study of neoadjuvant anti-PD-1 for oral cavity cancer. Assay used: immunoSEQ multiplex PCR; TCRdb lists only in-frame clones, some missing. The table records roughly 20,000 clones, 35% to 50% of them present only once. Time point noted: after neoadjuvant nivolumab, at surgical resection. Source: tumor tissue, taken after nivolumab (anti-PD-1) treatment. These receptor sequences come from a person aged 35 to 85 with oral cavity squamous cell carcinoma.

The CDR3 sequence: CASSTRTASTDTQYF. CDR3 DNA: TGTGCCAGCAGTACTCGGACAGCTAGCACAGATACGCAGTATTTT. The chain has TRBV27 and TRBJ2-3; tentatively, D is TRBD1 (6 bases). CDR3 length: 15 residues. The V end lost 5 bases, the J end lost 0 bases, and 12 bases lay between the germline ends. Looked up from germline, CDR1 is MNHEY and CDR2 is SMNVEV (reference sequence).

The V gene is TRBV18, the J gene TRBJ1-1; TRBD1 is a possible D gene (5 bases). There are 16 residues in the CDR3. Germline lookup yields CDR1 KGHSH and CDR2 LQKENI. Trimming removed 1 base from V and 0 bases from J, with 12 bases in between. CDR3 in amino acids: CASSPQGNGVNTEAFF. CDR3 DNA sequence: TGTGCCAGCTCACCACAGGGGAATGGGGTGAACACTGAAGCTTTCTTT.

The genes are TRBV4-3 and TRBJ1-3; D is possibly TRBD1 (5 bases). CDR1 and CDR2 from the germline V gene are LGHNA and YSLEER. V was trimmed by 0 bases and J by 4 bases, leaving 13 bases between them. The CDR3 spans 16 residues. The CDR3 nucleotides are TGCGCCAGCAGCCAAGAATTGACAGACTCCGGAAACACCATATATTTT. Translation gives CASSQELTDSGNTIYF.

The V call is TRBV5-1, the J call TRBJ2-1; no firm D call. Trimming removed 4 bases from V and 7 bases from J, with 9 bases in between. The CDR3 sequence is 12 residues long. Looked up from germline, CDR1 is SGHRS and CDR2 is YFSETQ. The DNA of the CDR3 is TGCGCCAGCAGCCAGAGGTGGAATGAGCAGTTCTTC. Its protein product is CASSQRWNEQFF.

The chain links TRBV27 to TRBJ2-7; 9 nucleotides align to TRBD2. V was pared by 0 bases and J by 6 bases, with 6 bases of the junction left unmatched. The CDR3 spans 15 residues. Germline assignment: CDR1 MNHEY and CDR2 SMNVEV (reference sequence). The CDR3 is CASSLSGGGASEQYF. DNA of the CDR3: TGTGCCAGCAGTTTATCGGGCGGGGGGGCGAGCGAGCAGTACTTC.

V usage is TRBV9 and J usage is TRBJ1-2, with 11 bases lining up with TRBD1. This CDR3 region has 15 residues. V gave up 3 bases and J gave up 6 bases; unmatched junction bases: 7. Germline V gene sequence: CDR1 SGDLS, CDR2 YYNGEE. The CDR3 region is CASSAGTGGVDGYTF. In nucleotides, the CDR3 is TGTGCCAGCAGCGCGGGGACAGGGGGTGTTGATGGCTACACCTTC.

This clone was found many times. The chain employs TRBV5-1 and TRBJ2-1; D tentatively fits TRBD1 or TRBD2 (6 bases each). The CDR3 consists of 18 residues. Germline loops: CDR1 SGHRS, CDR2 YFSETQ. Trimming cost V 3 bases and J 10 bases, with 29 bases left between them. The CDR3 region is CASSSLGAGTQGSREQFF. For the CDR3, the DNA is TGCGCCAGCAGCTCCTTGGGGGCTGGGACTCAGGGATCACGGGAGCAGTTCTTC.

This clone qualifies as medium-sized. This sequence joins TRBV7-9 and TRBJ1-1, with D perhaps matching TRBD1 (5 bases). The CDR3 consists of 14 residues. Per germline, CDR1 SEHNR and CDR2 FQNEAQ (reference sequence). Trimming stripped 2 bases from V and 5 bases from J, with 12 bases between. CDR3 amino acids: CASSLSPWGTEAFF. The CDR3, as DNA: TGTGCCAGCAGCTTAAGTCCGTGGGGGACTGAAGCTTTCTTT.

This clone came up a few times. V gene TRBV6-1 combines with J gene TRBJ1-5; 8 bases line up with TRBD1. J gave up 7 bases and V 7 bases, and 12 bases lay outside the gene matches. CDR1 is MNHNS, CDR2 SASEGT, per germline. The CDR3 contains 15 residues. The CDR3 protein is CASTVAGRQGQPQHF. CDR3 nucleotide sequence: TGTGCCAGCACCGTCGCGGGCAGACAGGGGCAGCCCCAGCATTTT.

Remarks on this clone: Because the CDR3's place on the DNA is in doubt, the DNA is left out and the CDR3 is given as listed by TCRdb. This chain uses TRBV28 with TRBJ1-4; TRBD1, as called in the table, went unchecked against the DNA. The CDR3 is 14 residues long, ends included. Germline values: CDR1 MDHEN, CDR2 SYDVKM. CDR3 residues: CASSSGVWGQGILF.

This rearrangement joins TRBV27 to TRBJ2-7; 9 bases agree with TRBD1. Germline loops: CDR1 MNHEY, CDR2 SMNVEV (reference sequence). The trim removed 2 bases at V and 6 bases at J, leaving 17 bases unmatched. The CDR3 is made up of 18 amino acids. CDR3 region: CASSLIAGVTGGSREQYF. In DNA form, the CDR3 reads TGTGCCAGCAGTTTAATCGCCGGAGTCACAGGGGGCTCTCGCGAGCAGTACTTC.

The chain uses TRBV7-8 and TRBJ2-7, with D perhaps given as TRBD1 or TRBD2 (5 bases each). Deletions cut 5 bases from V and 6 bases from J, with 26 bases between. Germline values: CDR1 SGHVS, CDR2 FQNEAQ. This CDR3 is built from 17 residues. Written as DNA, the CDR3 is TGTGCCAGCAGCCCCACCTCGGGGCTAGATCCCTCTAGCGAGCAGTACTTC. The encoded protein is CASSPTSGLDPSSEQYF. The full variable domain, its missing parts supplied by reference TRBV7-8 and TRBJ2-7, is GAGVSQSPRYKVAKRGQDVALRCDPISGHVSLFWYQQALGQGPEFLTYFQNEAQLDKSGLPSDRFFAERPEGSVSTLKIQRTQQEDSAVYLCASSPTSGLDPSSEQYFGPGTRLTVT.

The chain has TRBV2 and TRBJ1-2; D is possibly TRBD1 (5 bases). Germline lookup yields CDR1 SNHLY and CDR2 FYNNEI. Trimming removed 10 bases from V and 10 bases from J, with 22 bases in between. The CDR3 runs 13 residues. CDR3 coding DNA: TGTGCCACCAAGAAAAGGAGCTCGGGGGACTACACCTTC. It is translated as CATKKRSSGDYTF. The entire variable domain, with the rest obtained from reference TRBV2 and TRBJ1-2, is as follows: EPEVTQTPSHQVTQMGQEVILRCVPISNHLYFYWYRQILGQKVEFLVSFYNNEISEKSEIFDDQFSVERPDGSNFTLKIRSTKLEDSAMYFCATKKRSSGDYTFGSGTRLTVV.

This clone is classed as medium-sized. CDR3 sequence reads: CASGVWNEQFF. CDR3 DNA sequence: TGTGCCAGCGGCGTGTGGAATGAGCAGTTCTTC. This chain connects TRBV6-1 to TRBJ2-1; D is unresolved. CDR1 and CDR2 (germline): MNHNS, SASEGT. The CDR3 is 11 amino acids. Trimming stripped 8 bases from V and 7 bases from J, with 9 bases between.

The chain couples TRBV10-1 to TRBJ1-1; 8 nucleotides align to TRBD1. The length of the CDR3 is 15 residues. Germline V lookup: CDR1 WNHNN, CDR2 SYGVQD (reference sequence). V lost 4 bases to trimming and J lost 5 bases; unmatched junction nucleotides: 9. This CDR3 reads CASSGDRPKGTEAFF. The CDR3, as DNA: TGCGCCAGCAGTGGGGACAGGCCTAAGGGGACTGAAGCTTTCTTT.

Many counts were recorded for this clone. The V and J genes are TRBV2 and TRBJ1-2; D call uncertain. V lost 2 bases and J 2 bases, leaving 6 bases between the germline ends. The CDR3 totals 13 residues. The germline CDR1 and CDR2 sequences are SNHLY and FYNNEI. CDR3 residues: CASSEQLNYGYTF. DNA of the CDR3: TGTGCCAGCAGTGAACAATTAAACTATGGCTACACCTTC.

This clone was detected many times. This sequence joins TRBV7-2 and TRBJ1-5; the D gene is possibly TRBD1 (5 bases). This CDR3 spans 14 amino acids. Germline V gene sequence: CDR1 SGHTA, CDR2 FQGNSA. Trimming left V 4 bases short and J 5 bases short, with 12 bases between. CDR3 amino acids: CASSSGGGYQPQHF. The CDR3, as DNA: TGTGCCAGCAGCTCCGGCGGGGGGTATCAGCCCCAGCATTTT.

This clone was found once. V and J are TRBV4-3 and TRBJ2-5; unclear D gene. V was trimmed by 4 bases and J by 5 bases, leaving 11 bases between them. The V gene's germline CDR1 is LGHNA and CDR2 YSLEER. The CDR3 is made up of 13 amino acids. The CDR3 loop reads CASSPAIRETQYF. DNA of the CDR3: TGCGCCAGCAGCCCCGCCATTCGGGAGACCCAGTACTTC.